This T cell receptor beta chain was found in a study of cytomegalovirus exposure and HLA in healthy donors. Researchers ran the PCR with 60 Vbeta and 13 Jbeta primers. The method was immunoSEQ multiplex PCR; TCRdb's version includes in-frame clones alone and lacks a portion of them. This repertoire shows about 160,000 clones, 80% found once; its top ten account for 6.3%. The junction had 6 bases not matched to a gene; V was cut back by 6 bases and J by 7 bases. The CDR3 spans 14 residues. In germline, CDR1 is ENHRY, CDR2 SYGVKD. The chain couples TRBV10-3 to TRBJ1-4, with 9 bases identical to TRBD1. The specimen sequenced was PBMCs. The clonotype comes from a male donor in good health and CMV-seropositive. Here the CDR3 reads CAIRPGQGSEKLFF. Here the CDR3 DNA reads TGTGCCATCAGGCCGGGACAGGGAAGTGAAAAACTGTTTTTT.